Below, one TCR beta chain is given with its context. These data are taken from a study of cytomegalovirus exposure and HLA in healthy donors. Germline lookup yields CDR1 KGHSH and CDR2 LQKENI. CDR3 length: 14 amino acids. V lost 2 bases to trimming and J lost 5 bases, with 9 bases between them. Primers: 60 Vbeta forward and 13 Jbeta reverse. Produced via immunoSEQ multiplex PCR; TCRdb's table is partial and in-frame only. Found here are under 200,000 clones, approximately 78% of them singletons; the top ten hold about 1.7%. The TCR comes from a woman aged 18-35 years in good health and CMV-seronegative. This chain joins TRBV18 and TRBJ1-4; a possible D gene is TRBD1 (5 bases). Sequenced material: PBMCs. The CDR3 sequence is CASSPMAGNEKLFF. In DNA form, the CDR3 reads TGTGCCAGCTCACCAATGGCAGGGAATGAAAAACTGTTTTTT. The full variable domain, with the rest looked up from reference TRBV18 and TRBJ1-4, is NAGVMQNPRHLVRRRGQEARLRCSPMKGHSHVYWYRQLPEEGLKFMVYLQKENIIDESGMPKERFSAEFPKEGPSILRIQQVVRGDSAAYFCASSPMAGNEKLFFGSGTQLSVL.